The source of this T cell receptor beta chain is a study of T cells in Graves' hyperthyroidism and ophthalmopathy (dated by TCRdb to between 2018 and 2021). Regarding the research as a whole: Peripheral blood samples were taken at the time of initial diagnosis, prior to any treatment. To identify TCR V-J signatures that set the groups apart, the researchers used a discovery cohort of approximately 98 patients, made up of under 50 with Graves' ophthalmopathy and approximately 57 with stable Graves' hyperthyroidism. Whether ophthalmopathy could be predicted prospectively was tested in an independent validation cohort made up of under 20 hyperthyroidism patients plus 17 patients who later progressed to ophthalmopathy. The 100 discovery patients were randomly split 7:3 into training and test sets. The study also compared thyroid tissue and blood T-cell repertoires from several Graves' hyperthyroidism patients. After blood sampling, hyperthyroidism patients were treated with methimazole at a starting dose of 30 mg daily, and ophthalmopathy patients were treated with high-dose intravenous methylprednisolone. The paper describes TCR Vbeta CDR3 sequencing of 135 peripheral blood samples, made up of 43 ophthalmopathy patients, 70 to 75 hyperthyroidism patients and roughly 17 progressor patients.

To note about this clonotype: The antigen it binds to is not known. One base away there is no much larger clone; base qualities are not given.

The TCR beta CDR3 regions were amplified from RNA transcripts. The first round of RT-PCR for the TCR CDR3 was performed with the HTBI primer set and the Qiagen OneStep RT-PCR kit. Libraries were constructed in a second round of multiplex PCR, after which size selection and purification were performed. Sequencing of the libraries was done on an Illumina HiSeq2000 using paired-end 100 bp reads. Under the source paper's analysis protocol: Raw data were processed with SOAPnuke, discarding reads with adapters, uncalled bases, mean Phred below 15, or no exact constant-primer or identifier match. High-quality paired reads were merged with COPE v1.2.5, and unique nucleotide sequences were defined as clonotypes. Clonotypes were aligned to IMGT TRBV, TRBD and TRBJ reference segments using MiTCR v1.1. Only V-J combinations with frequency above 0.0001, covering 99% to 99.2% of repertoires, were analysed. A TCS score was defined as the ratio of F50 (clonal expansion) to E x V (chaos), with BLOSUM62-based TCRdist applied between CDR3 peptides within each V-J. Welch's t-statistics and random forest reduced approximately 520 V-J features to 13, which were used in a naive Bayes classifier (R e1071). Thyroid-blood repertoire similarity was quantified with the Morisita-Horn index. Using fastp at Q25 and MiXCR, TCRdb reprocessed the public reads and kept productive beta chains. Rows matching on CDR3 protein sequence are summarized as one entry with the most common DNA and genes. The V and J calls were determined by TCRdb, not by the authors. This sample holds roughly 840,000 distinct CDR3 sequences; 38% were observed only once. The biggest ten clones account for about 8.9% of the sample.

A patient counted as having stable Graves' hyperthyroidism if no progression to ophthalmopathy occurred over 18 months of follow-up. Hyperthyroidism patients were newly diagnosed, had a disease duration of under 2 months, and were aged 18 to 65 years. Any patient with an uncontrolled infection, another autoimmune disease, pregnancy or lactation was excluded. Diagnoses were established on the basis of clinical symptoms, serum thyroxine and TRAb, thyroid ultrasound, and orbital computed tomography. Ficoll-Paque density gradient centrifugation was used to isolate PBMCs from approximately 10 ml of fresh peripheral blood. Total RNA was extracted using Trizol reagent, and RNA quality was assessed on an Agilent 2100 Bioanalyzer. From the germline V gene, CDR1 is SQVTM and CDR2 is ANQGSEA. Taken from cysteine to phenylalanine, the CDR3 has 12 residues. The read is trimmed to its CDR3 DNA, 36 bases read in frame from base 1. The V and J ends are trimmed by 3 bases and 4 bases, leaving 10 bases between them.

Overall study outcomes, separate from this receptor: In validation, the model predicted progression to ophthalmopathy a median of about 6.5 months before onset, with about 67% sensitivity and nearly 75% specificity. Most expanded thyroid clonotypes (frequency above 0.001) were also detected in blood, suggesting blood repertoires may reflect thyroid immune responses. A model built on a 13 V-J signature distinguished ophthalmopathy from stable hyperthyroidism, reaching around 88% sensitivity and approximately 81% specificity in cross-validation and 80%/75% in testing. Sample size was not statistically predetermined, and blinding of investigators to group allocation was not performed.

Sequenced: blood. This TCR was sampled from a man aged 18 to 30 with Graves' hyperthyroidism. The receptor chain draws on TRBV29-1 and TRBJ2-7, and the D gene may be TRBD2, 6 bases matching. The DNA sequence follows: TGCAGCGTTGAGCGACGGGGGTACGAGCAGTACTTC. Its translation is CSVERRGYEQYF.